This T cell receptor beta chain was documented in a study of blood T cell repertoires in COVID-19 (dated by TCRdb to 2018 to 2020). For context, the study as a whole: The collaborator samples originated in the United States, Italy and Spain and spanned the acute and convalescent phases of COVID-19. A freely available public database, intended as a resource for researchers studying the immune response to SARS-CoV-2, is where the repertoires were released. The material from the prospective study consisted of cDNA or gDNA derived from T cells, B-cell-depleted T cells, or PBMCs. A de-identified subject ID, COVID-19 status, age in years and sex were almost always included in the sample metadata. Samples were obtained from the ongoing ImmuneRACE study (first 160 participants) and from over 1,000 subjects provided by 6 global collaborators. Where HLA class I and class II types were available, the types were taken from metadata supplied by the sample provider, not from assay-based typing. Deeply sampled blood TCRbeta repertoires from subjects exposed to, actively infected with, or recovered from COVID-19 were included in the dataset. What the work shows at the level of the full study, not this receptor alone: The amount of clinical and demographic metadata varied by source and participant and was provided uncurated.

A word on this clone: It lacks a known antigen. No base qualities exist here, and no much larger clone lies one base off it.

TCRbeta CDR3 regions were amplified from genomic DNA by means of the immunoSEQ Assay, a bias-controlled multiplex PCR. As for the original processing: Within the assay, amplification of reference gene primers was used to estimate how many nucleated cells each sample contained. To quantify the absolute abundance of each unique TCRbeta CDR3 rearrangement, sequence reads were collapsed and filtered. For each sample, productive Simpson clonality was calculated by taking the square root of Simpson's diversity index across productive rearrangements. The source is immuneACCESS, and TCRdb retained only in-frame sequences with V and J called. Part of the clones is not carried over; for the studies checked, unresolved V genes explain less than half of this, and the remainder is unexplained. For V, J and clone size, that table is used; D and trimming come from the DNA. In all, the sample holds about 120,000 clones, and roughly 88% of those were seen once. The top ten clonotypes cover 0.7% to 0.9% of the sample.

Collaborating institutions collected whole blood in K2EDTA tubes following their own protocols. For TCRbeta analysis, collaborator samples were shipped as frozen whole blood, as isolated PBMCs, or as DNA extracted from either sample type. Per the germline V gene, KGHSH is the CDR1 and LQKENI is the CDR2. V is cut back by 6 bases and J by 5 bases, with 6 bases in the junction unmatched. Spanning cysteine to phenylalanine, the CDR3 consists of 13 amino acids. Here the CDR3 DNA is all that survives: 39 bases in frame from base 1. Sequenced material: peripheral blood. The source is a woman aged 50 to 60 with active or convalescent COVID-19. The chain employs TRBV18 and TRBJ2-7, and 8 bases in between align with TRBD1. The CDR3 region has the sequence CASSTGVRDEQYF. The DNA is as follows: TGTGCCAGCTCGACAGGGGTTCGAGACGAGCAGTACTTC.